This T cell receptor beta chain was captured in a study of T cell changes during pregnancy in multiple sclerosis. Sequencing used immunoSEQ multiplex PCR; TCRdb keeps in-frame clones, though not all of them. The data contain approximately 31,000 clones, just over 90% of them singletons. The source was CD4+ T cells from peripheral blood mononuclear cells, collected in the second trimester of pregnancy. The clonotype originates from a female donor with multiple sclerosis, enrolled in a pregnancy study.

The CDR3 loop is CASSQVSAGGGTGELFF. CDR3 sequence (DNA): TGCGCCAGCAGCCAAGTCTCAGCGGGAGGGGGCACCGGGGAGCTGTTTTTT. This chain uses TRBV4-3 with TRBJ2-2, with 10 bases identical to TRBD2. CDR3 length equals 17 residues. Trimming took 1 base from V and 4 from J; bases not matched to a gene: 6. The germline gives CDR1 LGHNA, CDR2 YSLEER.